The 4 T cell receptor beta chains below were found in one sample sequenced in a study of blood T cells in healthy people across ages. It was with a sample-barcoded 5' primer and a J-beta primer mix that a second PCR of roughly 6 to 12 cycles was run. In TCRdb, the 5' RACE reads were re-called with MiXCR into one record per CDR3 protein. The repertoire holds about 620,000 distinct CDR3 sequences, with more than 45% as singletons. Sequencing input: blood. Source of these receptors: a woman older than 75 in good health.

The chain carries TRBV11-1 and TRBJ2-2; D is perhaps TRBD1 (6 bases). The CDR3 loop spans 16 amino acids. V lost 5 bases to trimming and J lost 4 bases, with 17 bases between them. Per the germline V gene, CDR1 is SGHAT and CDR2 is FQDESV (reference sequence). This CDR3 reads CASSPPGRDITGELFF. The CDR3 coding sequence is TGTGCCAGCAGCCCCCCCGGCAGGGACATCACCGGGGAGCTGTTTTTT.

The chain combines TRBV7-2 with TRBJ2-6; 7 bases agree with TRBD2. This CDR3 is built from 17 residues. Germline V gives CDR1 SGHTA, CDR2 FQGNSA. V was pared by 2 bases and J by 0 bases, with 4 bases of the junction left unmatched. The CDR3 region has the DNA TGTGCCAGCAGCTTAATCTCGGGAGGCTCTGGGGCCAACGTCCTGACTTTC. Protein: CASSLISGGSGANVLTF. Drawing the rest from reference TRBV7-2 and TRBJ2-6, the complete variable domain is GAGVSQSPSNKVTEKGKDVELRCDPISGHTALYWYRQSLGQGLEFLIYFQGNSAPDKSGLPSDRFSAERTGGSVSTLTIQRTQQEDSAVYLCASSLISGGSGANVLTFGAGSRLTVL.

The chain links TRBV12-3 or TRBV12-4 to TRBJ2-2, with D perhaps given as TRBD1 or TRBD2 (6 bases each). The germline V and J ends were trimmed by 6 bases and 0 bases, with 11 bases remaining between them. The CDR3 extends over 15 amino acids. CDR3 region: CASRERGANTGELFF. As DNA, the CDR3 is TGTGCCAGCAGGGAAAGGGGGGCGAACACCGGGGAGCTGTTTTTT.

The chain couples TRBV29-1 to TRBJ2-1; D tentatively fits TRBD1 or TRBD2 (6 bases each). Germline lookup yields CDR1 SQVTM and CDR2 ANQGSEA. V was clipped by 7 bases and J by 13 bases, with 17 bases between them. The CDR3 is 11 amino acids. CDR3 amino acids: CSARGAQLQFF. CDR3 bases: TGCAGCGCGAGGGGGGCGCAACTACAGTTCTTC.